The 9 T cell receptor beta chains listed next were all sequenced from one sample in a study of T cell repertoires in cytomegalovirus infection. TCRdb reanalysed the reads using MiXCR and keeps one entry per CDR3 protein. The sample yields 550,000 to 850,000 distinct CDR3 sequences, about 33% seen once. The antigens these receptors bind are not known. Here the sequenced sample was cultured PBMCs, taken from culture after CMV antigen stimulation. Source of these receptors: a human donor in good health (CMV status not recorded). Some clones in this sample may be carry-over from other donors' samples.

As DNA, the CDR3 is TGTGCCACCACCTTGGCAGGGGCAGGCGACACTGAAGCTTTCTTT. Protein product: CATTLAGAGDTEAFF. J is TRBJ1-1 and V is TRBV6-5; tentatively, D is TRBD1 (6 bases). This CDR3 is 15 amino acids long. Germline CDR1 MNHEY, CDR2 SVGAGI. Trimming pared 10 bases from V and 3 bases from J, leaving 21 bases between.

This clonotype was detected a few times. The chain employs TRBV6-2 or TRBV6-3 and TRBJ2-7; maybe TRBD2 (6 bases). The V and J ends lost 2 bases and 2 bases respectively, with 22 bases between them. The germline V gene encodes CDR1 MNHEY and CDR2 SVGEGT. This CDR3 has 18 residues. The CDR3 protein is CASSYPRDGGGEPYEQYF. The DNA of the CDR3 is TGTGCCAGCAGTTACCCCCGGGACGGGGGTGGGGAACCCTACGAGCAGTACTTC.

The chain combines TRBV12-3 or TRBV12-4 with TRBJ1-1; 7 positions agree with TRBD1. V trimming: 2 bases; J trimming: 10 bases; junction bases outside the gene matches: 4. CDR3 length: 12 residues. In nucleotides, the CDR3 is TGTGCCAGCAGTTTAATTGACAGGGTAGCTTTCTTT. As protein: CASSLIDRVAFF.

The table lists this clonotype with a few counts. The V call is TRBV4-1, the J call TRBJ2-5; no reliable D call. V was trimmed by 1 base and J by 1 base, leaving 10 bases between them. The CDR3 length is 15 residues. The germline V gene has CDR1 MGHRA and CDR2 YSYEKL. CDR3 sequence (DNA): TGCGCCAGCAGCCAAGGAGACCAGGCCCAAGAGACCCAGTACTTC. This codes for CASSQGDQAQETQYF.

In DNA form, the CDR3 reads TGTGCCAGCATGGGGCAGGGGGCGGCTGAAGCTTTCTTT. Residues: CASMGQGAAEAFF. The chain links TRBV6-8 to TRBJ1-1, with 8 bases matching TRBD1. The V and J ends lost 7 bases and 6 bases, in that order; junction bases with no gene match: 7. Germline-derived CDR1 and CDR2 are MNHGY and SAAAGT. The CDR3 length is 13 residues.

This clonotype occurred a few times. CDR3 DNA sequence: TGTGCCAGCAGCTTTCGAGGACCGCCGTCTGAAGCTTTCTTT. It yields the protein CASSFRGPPSEAFF. The chain couples TRBV7-9 to TRBJ1-1; the D is unclear. The germline gives CDR1 SEHNR, CDR2 FQNEAQ (reference sequence). The CDR3 length is 14 residues. The V and J ends lost 3 bases and 6 bases respectively, with 14 bases between them.

In its sample, this clonotype was seen a few times. The chain has TRBV19 and TRBJ2-2; 7 bases are a match to TRBD1. Trimming at V came to 4 bases and at J to 3 bases, leaving 11 bases not matched to a gene. The CDR3 covers 17 residues. Germline-derived CDR1 and CDR2 are LNHDA and SQIVND (reference sequence). The CDR3 region is CASSTDRDKGYTGELFF. The CDR3 DNA reads TGTGCCAGTAGTACCGACAGGGATAAGGGTTACACCGGGGAGCTGTTTTTT.

The rearrangement joins TRBV27 to TRBJ2-7; D unclear. This CDR3 has 14 amino acids. V was pared by 5 bases and J by 7 bases, with 18 bases between. In germline, CDR1 is MNHEY, CDR2 SMNVEV (reference sequence). The CDR3 here is CASSPLGQLREQYF. For the CDR3, the DNA is TGTGCCAGCAGTCCTCTGGGCCAGCTTAGGGAGCAGTACTTC.

This clonotype was recorded at least ten times. V and J are TRBV7-2 and TRBJ2-7, with 11 bases aligning to TRBD2. The germline V gene has CDR1 SGHTA and CDR2 FQGNSA. V shed 7 bases and J 3 bases; nucleotides not matched to a gene: 8. The CDR3 totals 15 residues. The DNA of the CDR3 is TGTGCCAGCACGCCCGGGACTAGCGGTTTCTACGAGCAGTACTTC. Translation: CASTPGTSGFYEQYF.